This T cell receptor beta chain was sequenced during a study of monozygotic twins with inflammatory bowel disease. Findings and limits, study-wide: IBD patients shared fewer clonotypes with other individuals than healthy twins, especially patients with disease activity signs.

As regards this clonotype: Its antigen is currently unknown.

This CDR3 region has 13 residues. Germline-derived CDR1 and CDR2 are MNHNS and SASEGT. The template-switching step introduced UMIs that carried a 6-nucleotide sample barcode. After re-calling the 5' RACE reads, TCRdb lists one entry per CDR3 protein, DNA absent. Listed are around 400,000 distinct CDR3 sequences; 2% to 2.5% falls within the top ten. The V and J genes are TRBV6-1 and TRBJ2-7; the TRBD2 assignment by TCRdb is unverifiable without DNA. This clonotype originated in a human donor with ulcerative colitis or Crohn's disease, or a healthy co-twin of an affected twin (not recorded which). Material: blood. This CDR3 reads CASSAGLLYEQYF.